A selection of T cell receptor beta chains follows, all from one sample in a study of shared clonotypes between healthy human individuals. Generated by immunoSEQ multiplex PCR, the TCRdb table keeps only in-frame clones and is missing some. In the table there are roughly 1,000,000 clones, about 84% of which are singletons. Sequencing input: memory CD4+ T cells from PBMCs. These receptors all stem from a man aged 18 to 30 in good health. Some clones in this sample may be carry-over from other donors' samples. Both conserved end residues are part of each CDR3. The D gene is left open where the match is weak. Rows may omit the clone size; those that give it use once, few, many or a size class.

clone_size: .
d_call: TRBD2
j_call: TRBJ2-5
v_call: TRBV29-1
cdr3_aa: CSVEGQREGRGETQYF
cdr3_nt: TGCAGCGTTGAAGGTCAACGGGAGGGCCGGGGGGAGACCCAGTACTTC

clone_size: .
d_call: .
j_call: TRBJ2-1
v_call: TRBV28
cdr3_aa: CASSSSSYNEQFF
cdr3_nt: TGTGCCAGCAGTTCTAGCTCCTACAATGAGCAGTTCTTC

clone_size: once
d_call: .
j_call: TRBJ2-7
v_call: TRBV28
cdr3_aa: CASCHGAVSYEQYF
cdr3_nt: TGTGCCAGCTGCCACGGGGCCGTCTCCTACGAGCAGTACTTC

clone_size: .
d_call: .
j_call: TRBJ2-3
v_call: TRBV7-3
cdr3_aa: CASSLGVRSTDTQYF
cdr3_nt: TGTGCCAGCAGCTTAGGGGTCAGGTCCACAGATACGCAGTATTTT

clone_size: .
d_call: .
j_call: TRBJ2-1
v_call: TRBV9
cdr3_aa: CASSVALDGEQFF
cdr3_nt: TGTGCCAGCAGCGTAGCCTTGGACGGGGAGCAGTTCTTC

clone_size: .
d_call: .
j_call: TRBJ1-5
v_call: TRBV7-8
cdr3_aa: CASSLGVGSQPQHF
cdr3_nt: TGTGCCAGCAGCTTAGGGGTAGGTAGTCAGCCCCAGCATTTT

clone_size: once
d_call: .
j_call: TRBJ2-3
v_call: TRBV6-1
cdr3_aa: CASSEAWVGGTDTQYF
cdr3_nt: TGTGCCAGCAGTGAAGCTTGGGTAGGGGGCACAGATACGCAGTATTTT

clone_size: .
d_call: .
j_call: TRBJ1-3
v_call: TRBV2
cdr3_aa: CASSVPAGPSGNTIYF
cdr3_nt: TGTGCCAGCAGTGTACCCGCCGGGCCCTCTGGAAACACCATATATTTT

clone_size: .
d_call: TRBD1
j_call: TRBJ1-2
v_call: TRBV7-2
cdr3_aa: CASSPQPGQGHYTF
cdr3_nt: TGTGCCAGCAGCCCCCAGCCGGGACAGGGACACTACACCTTC

clone_size: .
d_call: TRBD2
j_call: TRBJ2-5
v_call: TRBV19
cdr3_aa: CASSGVAGVETQYF
cdr3_nt: TGTGCCAGTAGTGGAGTAGCGGGAGTAGAGACCCAGTACTTC

clone_size: .
d_call: .
j_call: TRBJ1-1
v_call: TRBV11-1
cdr3_aa: CASSPRQWNTEAFF
cdr3_nt: TGTGCCAGCAGCCCAAGACAGTGGAACACTGAAGCTTTCTTT

clone_size: .
d_call: TRBD1
j_call: TRBJ2-5
v_call: TRBV18
cdr3_aa: CASSTGLETQYF
cdr3_nt: TGTGCCAGCTCGACAGGGCTGGAGACCCAGTACTTC

clone_size: .
d_call: .
j_call: TRBJ2-4
v_call: TRBV5-4
cdr3_aa: CASSLGGSGKNIQYF
cdr3_nt: TGTGCCAGCAGCTTGGGGGGAAGTGGCAAAAACATTCAGTACTTC

clone_size: .
d_call: TRBD2
j_call: TRBJ2-4
v_call: TRBV6-1
cdr3_aa: CASSRGLVGIQYF
cdr3_nt: TGTGCCAGCAGTAGGGGACTAGTAGGCATTCAGTACTTC

clone_size: many
d_call: .
j_call: TRBJ1-1
v_call: TRBV30
cdr3_aa: CAWSVERQGAEAFF
cdr3_nt: TGTGCCTGGAGTGTAGAACGCCAGGGCGCTGAAGCTTTCTTT

clone_size: .
d_call: .
j_call: TRBJ1-1
v_call: TRBV6-6
cdr3_aa: CASSYSQGRNTEAFF
cdr3_nt: TGTGCCAGCAGTTACTCGCAAGGTCGGAACACTGAAGCTTTCTTT

clone_size: .
d_call: .
j_call: TRBJ1-4
v_call: TRBV7-2
cdr3_aa: CASSLSRANEKLFF
cdr3_nt: TGTGCCAGCAGCTTGAGCCGGGCTAATGAAAAACTGTTTTTT

clone_size: .
d_call: .
j_call: TRBJ2-5
v_call: TRBV7-2
cdr3_aa: CASSFTRHPFGRETQYF
cdr3_nt: TGTGCCAGCAGCTTTACCCGTCATCCCTTCGGGAGAGAGACCCAGTACTTC

clone_size: .
d_call: .
j_call: TRBJ2-1
v_call: TRBV15
cdr3_aa: CATSRDVLVSNEQFF
cdr3_nt: TGTGCCACCAGCAGAGATGTTCTAGTTAGCAATGAGCAGTTCTTC

clone_size: many
d_call: .
j_call: TRBJ1-2
v_call: TRBV2
cdr3_aa: CASSVDSSYGYTF
cdr3_nt: TGTGCCAGCAGTGTCGACAGCAGCTATGGCTACACCTTC

clone_size: .
d_call: .
j_call: TRBJ2-7
v_call: TRBV19
cdr3_aa: CASSIRGYEQYF
cdr3_nt: TGTGCCAGTAGTATTCGGGGTTACGAGCAGTACTTC

clone_size: once
d_call: .
j_call: TRBJ2-2
v_call: TRBV4-3
cdr3_aa: CASSRNKLDDTGELFF
cdr3_nt: TGCGCCAGCAGCCGAAATAAGCTAGATGACACCGGGGAGCTGTTTTTT

clone_size: .
d_call: .
j_call: TRBJ1-2
v_call: TRBV27
cdr3_aa: CASSPSRTETYGYTF
cdr3_nt: TGTGCCAGCAGTCCTTCCCGGACAGAAACCTATGGCTACACCTTC

clone_size: once
d_call: .
j_call: TRBJ2-2
v_call: TRBV5-1
cdr3_aa: CAAREGNTGELFF
cdr3_nt: TGCGCGGCGCGAGAAGGGAACACCGGGGAGCTGTTTTTT

clone_size: .
d_call: TRBD1
j_call: TRBJ1-6
v_call: TRBV28
cdr3_aa: CASSPMTGSFNSPLHF
cdr3_nt: TGTGCCAGCAGTCCAATGACAGGGTCCTTCAATTCACCCCTCCACTTT

clone_size: .
d_call: .
j_call: TRBJ1-2
v_call: TRBV28
cdr3_aa: CASRRGIYGYTF
cdr3_nt: TGTGCCAGCAGGCGGGGAATATATGGCTACACCTTC

clone_size: .
d_call: .
j_call: TRBJ2-2
v_call: TRBV5-1
cdr3_aa: CASSFLQANTGELFF
cdr3_nt: TGCGCCAGCAGCTTCCTACAGGCGAACACCGGGGAGCTGTTTTTT

clone_size: .
d_call: .
j_call: TRBJ2-1
v_call: TRBV2
cdr3_aa: CASSDRYGGNEQFF
cdr3_nt: TGTGCCAGCAGTGATAGGTACGGGGGCAATGAGCAGTTCTTC

clone_size: .
d_call: TRBD1
j_call: TRBJ1-2
v_call: TRBV7-2
cdr3_aa: CASSAHRGLTYGYTF
cdr3_nt: TGTGCCAGCAGCGCGCACAGGGGACTAACTTATGGCTACACCTTC

clone_size: many
d_call: .
j_call: TRBJ1-2
v_call: TRBV4-3
cdr3_aa: CASSLLGLAGYTF
cdr3_nt: TGCGCCAGCAGCCTGCTAGGTCTCGCTGGCTACACCTTC

clone_size: .
d_call: .
j_call: TRBJ2-7
v_call: TRBV7-2
cdr3_aa: CASSLVLGSYEQYF
cdr3_nt: TGTGCCAGCAGCTTAGTTCTAGGCTCCTACGAGCAGTACTTC

clone_size: .
d_call: TRBD2
j_call: TRBJ2-7
v_call: TRBV5-1
cdr3_aa: CASMKSAGAPYEQYF
cdr3_nt: TGCGCCAGTATGAAATCAGCGGGAGCGCCCTACGAGCAGTACTTC

clone_size: .
d_call: TRBD1
j_call: TRBJ1-1
v_call: TRBV10-2
cdr3_aa: CASSDGQGREAFF
cdr3_nt: TGCGCCAGCAGTGATGGACAGGGAAGGGAAGCTTTCTTT

clone_size: .
d_call: TRBD1
j_call: TRBJ1-1
v_call: TRBV28
cdr3_aa: CASTKLTGKGDTEAFF
cdr3_nt: TGTGCCAGCACTAAACTGACAGGGAAAGGGGACACTGAAGCTTTCTTT

clone_size: .
d_call: .
j_call: TRBJ2-7
v_call: TRBV9
cdr3_aa: CASSVGLEGEQYF
cdr3_nt: TGTGCCAGCAGCGTAGGTCTGGAAGGCGAGCAGTACTTC

clone_size: many
d_call: .
j_call: TRBJ2-6
v_call: TRBV14
cdr3_aa: CASSRFSGANVLTF
cdr3_nt: TGTGCCAGCAGCAGGTTCTCTGGGGCCAACGTCCTGACTTTC

clone_size: .
d_call: .
j_call: TRBJ2-5
v_call: TRBV18
cdr3_aa: CASSPPGAPETQYF
cdr3_nt: TGTGCCAGCTCACCCCCGGGCGCTCCAGAGACCCAGTACTTC

clone_size: .
d_call: TRBD2
j_call: TRBJ2-7
v_call: TRBV27
cdr3_aa: CASSLAGLTYEQYF
cdr3_nt: TGTGCCAGCAGTTTGGCGGGACTAACCTACGAGCAGTACTTC

clone_size: .
d_call: TRBD2
j_call: TRBJ2-7
v_call: TRBV7-2
cdr3_aa: CASSLVGLAGSYEQYF
cdr3_nt: TGTGCCAGCAGCTTAGTTGGACTAGCGGGATCCTACGAGCAGTACTTC

clone_size: many
d_call: TRBD1
j_call: TRBJ1-2
v_call: TRBV7-3
cdr3_aa: CASSSGQLNYGYTF
cdr3_nt: TGTGCCAGCAGCTCGGGACAGCTGAACTATGGCTACACCTTC